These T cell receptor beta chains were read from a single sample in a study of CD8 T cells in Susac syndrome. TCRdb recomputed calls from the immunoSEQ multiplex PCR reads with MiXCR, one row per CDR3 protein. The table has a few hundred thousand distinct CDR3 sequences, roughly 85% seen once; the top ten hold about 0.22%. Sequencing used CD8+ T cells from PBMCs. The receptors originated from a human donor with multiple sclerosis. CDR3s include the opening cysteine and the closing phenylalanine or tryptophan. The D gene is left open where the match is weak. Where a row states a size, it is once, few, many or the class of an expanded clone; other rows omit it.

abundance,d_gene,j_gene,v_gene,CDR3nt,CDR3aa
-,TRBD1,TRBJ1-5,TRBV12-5,TGTGCTAGTGGTTTGTTAGCCGGGACAGGGGTGAATCAGCCCCAGCATTTT,CASGLLAGTGVNQPQHF
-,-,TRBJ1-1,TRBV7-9,TGTGCCAGCAGCCCCGGGGGGCTCAACACTGAAGCTTTCTTT,CASSPGGLNTEAFF
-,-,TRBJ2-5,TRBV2,TGTGCCAGCAGTGAGGGGGCCGCCTTGGGATCCCAAGAGACCCAGTACTTC,CASSEGAALGSQETQYF
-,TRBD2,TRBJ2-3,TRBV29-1,TGCAGCGTTACCAGCGGGATTTTAACGGATACGCAGTATTTT,CSVTSGILTDTQYF
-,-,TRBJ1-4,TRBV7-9,TGTGCCAGCAGCTTATTGGATTCTCGGGGTGAAAAACTGTTTTTT,CASSLLDSRGEKLFF
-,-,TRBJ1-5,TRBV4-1,TGCGCCAGCAGCCAAACAGCAGTTAGCAATCAGCCCCAGCATTTT,CASSQTAVSNQPQHF
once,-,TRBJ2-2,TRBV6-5,TGTGCCAGCAGTTCAGGGTTAGAGGAGCTGTTTTTT,CASSSGLEELFF
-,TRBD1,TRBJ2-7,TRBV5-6,TGTGCCAGCAGCCGGGACAGGGGAACCCCCTACGAGCAGTACTTC,CASSRDRGTPYEQYF
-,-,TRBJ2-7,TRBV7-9,TGTGCCAGCAGCCCGGCCCGGTACGAGCAGTACTTC,CASSPARYEQYF
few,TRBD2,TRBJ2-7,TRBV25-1,TGTGCCAGCAGTGAATCCCCTAGCGGGAATTCGGAGCAGTACTTC,CASSESPSGNSEQYF
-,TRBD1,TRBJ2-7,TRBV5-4,TGTGCCAGCAGCTTGGCGGACAGGGGGATTAACTACGAGCAGTACTTC,CASSLADRGINYEQYF
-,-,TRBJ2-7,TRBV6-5,TGTGCCAGCAGTTACACTACCACCTCCTACGAGCAGTACTTC,CASSYTTTSYEQYF
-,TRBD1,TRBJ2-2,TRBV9,TGTGCCAGCAGCGAGACAGGGGCGATGAACACCGGGGAGCTGTTTTTT,CASSETGAMNTGELFF
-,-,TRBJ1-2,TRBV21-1,TGTGCCAGCAGCGATGGACAGGTAGGAGAAAGGAGATATGGCTACACCTTC,CASSDGQVGERRYGYTF
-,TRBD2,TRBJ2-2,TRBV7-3,TGTGCCAGCAGCGGGCTGCGGGAGGGCCCCGGGGAGCTGTTTTTT,CASSGLREGPGELFF
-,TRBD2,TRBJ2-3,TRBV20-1,TGCAGTGCTAGAAGACTAGCGGGAGTCACAGATACGCAGTATTTT,CSARRLAGVTDTQYF
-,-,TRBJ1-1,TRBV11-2,TGTGCCACCCTACGGGGGGCCACTGAAGCTTTCTTT,CATLRGATEAFF
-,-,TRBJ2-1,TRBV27,TGTGCCAGCACCACTGTTACGGGATACAATGAGCAGTTCTTC,CASTTVTGYNEQFF
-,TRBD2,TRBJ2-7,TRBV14,TGTGCCAGCAGCCGGGGGAGAACTAGCGGAGCCTACGAGCAGTACTTC,CASSRGRTSGAYEQYF
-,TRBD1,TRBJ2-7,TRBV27,TGTGCCAGCCTCCCCGCCGGGCGGGACAGGGTGAAGGGCGAGCAGTACTTC,CASLPAGRDRVKGEQYF
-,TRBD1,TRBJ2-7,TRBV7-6,TGTGCCAGCAGCCCGGGACAGGACCTCTACGAGCAGTACTTC,CASSPGQDLYEQYF
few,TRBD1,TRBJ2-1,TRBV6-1,TGTGCCAGCAGGGAACAGGGGACTGAGCAGTTCTTC,CASREQGTEQFF
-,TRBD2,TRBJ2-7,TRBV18,TGTGCCAGCTCTCCCACTGCGACTAGCGGGAGTTCATACGAGCAGTACTTC,CASSPTATSGSSYEQYF
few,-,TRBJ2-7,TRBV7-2,TGTGCCAGCAGCCCCGAAGGGAGGACCTACGAGCAGTACTTC,CASSPEGRTYEQYF
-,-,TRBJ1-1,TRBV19,TGTGCCAGTAGTATGGGACGCGCCTCTGAAGCTTTCTTT,CASSMGRASEAFF